This TCR beta chain derives from a study of blood T cell repertoires in COVID-19. Study in general: Collection of acute and convalescent COVID-19 samples took place in the United States, Italy and Spain. T cells, B-cell-depleted T cells, or PBMCs supplied cDNA or gDNA.

Per the original data handling: Amplified reference gene primers provided the basis for estimating nucleated cell counts. Profiled with immunoSEQ multiplex PCR; TCRdb holds only in-frame clones, not every one. The V and J calls and clone size come from that table; D and trimming were worked out from the DNA. The repertoire holds 200,000 to 250,000 clones, with 75% to 85% as singletons. Sequencing input: peripheral blood. This sequence originates from a human donor in a cohort sampled during active COVID-19.

CDR3 sequence: CASSQDSRVKDTEAFF. DNA for the CDR3: TGTGCCAGCAGCCAAGACTCTCGGGTGAAGGACACTGAAGCTTTCTTT. The chain uses TRBV3-1 (or the pseudogene TRBV3-2) and TRBJ1-1; D gene ambiguous. The CDR3 spans 16 residues. Germline V gene sequence: CDR1 LGHDT, CDR2 YNNKEL (reference sequence). V was clipped by 0 bases and J by 3 bases, with 14 bases between them.